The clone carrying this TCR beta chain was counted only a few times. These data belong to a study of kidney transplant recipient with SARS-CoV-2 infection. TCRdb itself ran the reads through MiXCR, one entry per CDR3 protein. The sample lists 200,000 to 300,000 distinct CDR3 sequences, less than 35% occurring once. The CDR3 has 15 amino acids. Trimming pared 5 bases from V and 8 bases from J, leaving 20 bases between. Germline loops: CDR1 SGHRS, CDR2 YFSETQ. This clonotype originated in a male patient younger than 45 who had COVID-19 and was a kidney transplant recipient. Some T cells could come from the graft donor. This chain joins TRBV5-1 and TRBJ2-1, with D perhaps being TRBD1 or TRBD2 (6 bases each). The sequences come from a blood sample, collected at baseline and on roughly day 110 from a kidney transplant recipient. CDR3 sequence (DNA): TGCGCCAGCAGAAACGACTTAGGGGGGCGGGATGAGCAGTTCTTC. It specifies CASRNDLGGRDEQFF.